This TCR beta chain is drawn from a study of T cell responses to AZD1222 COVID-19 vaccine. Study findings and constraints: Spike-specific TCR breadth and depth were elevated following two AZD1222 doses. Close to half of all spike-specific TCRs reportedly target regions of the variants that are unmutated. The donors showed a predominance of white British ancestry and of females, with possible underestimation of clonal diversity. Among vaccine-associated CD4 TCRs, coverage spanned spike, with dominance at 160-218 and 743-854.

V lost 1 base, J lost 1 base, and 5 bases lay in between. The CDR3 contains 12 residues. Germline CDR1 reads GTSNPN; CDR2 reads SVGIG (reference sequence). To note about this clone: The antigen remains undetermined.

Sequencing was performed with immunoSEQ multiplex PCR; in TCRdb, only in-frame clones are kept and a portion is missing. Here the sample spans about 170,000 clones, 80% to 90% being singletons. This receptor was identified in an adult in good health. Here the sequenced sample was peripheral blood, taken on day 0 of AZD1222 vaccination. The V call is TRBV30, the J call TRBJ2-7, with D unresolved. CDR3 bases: TGTGCCTGGAGTGGGGCTTCCTACGAGCAGTACTTC. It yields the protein CAWSGASYEQYF.